What follows describes a single T cell receptor (beta chain). This record comes from a study of cytomegalovirus exposure and HLA in healthy donors. Per the germline V gene, CDR1 is MNHNY and CDR2 is SVGAGI (reference sequence). The CDR3 runs to 16 residues. J was trimmed by 5 bases and V by 4 bases; bases with no gene match: 8. Vbeta (60) and Jbeta (13) primers were used in the PCR. Sequenced by immunoSEQ multiplex PCR; TCRdb stores in-frame clones only, minus some. The table includes around 160,000 clones, around 85% detected once. The sample consisted of PBMCs. The sequence was obtained from a man aged 18 to 35 in good health and CMV-seropositive. V and J are TRBV6-6 and TRBJ1-4, with 9 bases identical to TRBD1. CDR3 sequence (DNA): TGTGCCAGCAGTTCGGTGACCGGGACAGGGAATGAAAAACTGTTTTTT. Protein: CASSSVTGTGNEKLFF.